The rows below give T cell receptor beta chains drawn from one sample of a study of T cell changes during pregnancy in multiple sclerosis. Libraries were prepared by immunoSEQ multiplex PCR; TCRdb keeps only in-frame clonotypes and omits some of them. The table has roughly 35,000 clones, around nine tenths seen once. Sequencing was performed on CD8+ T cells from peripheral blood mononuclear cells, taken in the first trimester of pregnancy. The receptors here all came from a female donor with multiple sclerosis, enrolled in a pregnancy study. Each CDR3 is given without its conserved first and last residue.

cdr3_aa: AISESLAKETQY
j_call: TRBJ2-5
v_call: TRBV10-3

cdr3_aa: ATTGYT
j_call: TRBJ1-2
v_call: TRBV15

cdr3_aa: ASSPGQQETQY
j_call: TRBJ2-5
v_call: TRBV14

cdr3_aa: ATSRSPTGDVASQDGNTIY
j_call: TRBJ1-3
v_call: TRBV15

cdr3_aa: ASSQPIASGSYNEQF
j_call: TRBJ2-1
v_call: TRBV10-1

cdr3_aa: ATHEGRTDTQY
j_call: TRBJ2-3
v_call: TRBV19

cdr3_aa: ASSPTYGYT
j_call: TRBJ1-2
v_call: TRBV28

cdr3_aa: ASSIDLLGTGHNEQF
j_call: TRBJ2-1
v_call: TRBV19

cdr3_aa: ASSGRDRNTEAF
j_call: TRBJ1-1
v_call: TRBV13

cdr3_aa: ASSLLGGSLETQY
j_call: TRBJ2-5
v_call: TRBV5-1

cdr3_aa: ASSYSRHRSHEQY
j_call: TRBJ2-7
v_call: TRBV6-5

cdr3_aa: ASSASGLPYEQY
j_call: TRBJ2-7
v_call: TRBV14

cdr3_aa: ASSIGQGGSYEQY
j_call: TRBJ2-7
v_call: TRBV19

cdr3_aa: ATSRAAAGEQY
j_call: .
v_call: TRBV15

cdr3_aa: SATGEDGYT
j_call: TRBJ1-2
v_call: TRBV20-1

cdr3_aa: ASSMRETEAF
j_call: TRBJ1-1
v_call: TRBV19

cdr3_aa: ASSPLTSDAYNEQF
j_call: TRBJ2-1
v_call: TRBV6-6

cdr3_aa: AWSSNAGSYEQY
j_call: TRBJ2-7
v_call: TRBV30

cdr3_aa: ASSRGWGDGYT
j_call: TRBJ1-2
v_call: TRBV6-5

cdr3_aa: ASSVHPGQRLLEQY
j_call: TRBJ2-7
v_call: TRBV19

cdr3_aa: ASSLETSGELF
j_call: TRBJ2-2
v_call: TRBV11-3

cdr3_aa: ASSVAPYTEAF
j_call: TRBJ1-1
v_call: TRBV9

cdr3_aa: ASAPRQGKDQPQH
j_call: TRBJ1-5
v_call: TRBV10-2

cdr3_aa: ASSFGGTNLLHDEQF
j_call: TRBJ2-1
v_call: TRBV5-1